The entry that follows covers one T cell receptor beta chain sequence. No antigen is known for it. These data originate in a study of a mutant IDH1 vaccine in newly diagnosed glioma. Study-level background: Antecedent treatment encompassed radiotherapy, temozolomide, or their combination; the majority received both. Scheduled at week 35, visit V12 preceded visit V13, held at week 47. Study-wide findings and caveats: There were vaccine-induced immune responses in approximately 95% of the patients.

The method was immunoSEQ multiplex PCR; TCRdb's version includes in-frame clones alone and lacks a portion of them. The repertoire has roughly 32,000 clones, around three quarters of them found once; the top ten carry about 9.3%. The CDR3 runs 15 residues. Germline V gene lookup returns CDR1 SGHNT and CDR2 YYREEE (reference sequence). Trimming stripped 3 bases from V and 7 bases from J, with 16 bases between. Time point noted: week 35, safety follow-up. The vaccine gave 300 ug of a 20-mer mutant IDH1 peptide subcutaneously per dose. New IDH1-mutant, ATRX-lost WHO grade 3 or 4 astrocytomas occurred in donors.

The source material was PBMCs, sampled from a glioma patient whose treatment included an IDH1 peptide vaccine. V and J are TRBV5-4 and TRBJ1-4, with a weak D call TRBD1 (6 bases). This sequence was found in a woman in her thirties with glioma. Some clones in this sample may be carry-over from other donors' samples. DNA for the CDR3: TGTGCCAGCAGCTCACAACAGGGTTTAGGTGAAAAACTGTTTTTT. Protein sequence: CASSSQQGLGEKLFF.